A selection of T cell receptor beta chains follows, all from one sample in a study of cytomegalovirus exposure and HLA in healthy donors. Measured with immunoSEQ multiplex PCR; TCRdb has only the in-frame clones, and not every one. This repertoire shows approximately 170,000 clones, over 70% found once; its top ten account for about 1.5%. Sequenced material: PBMCs. These receptors were obtained from a man between 50 and 59 years old in good health and CMV-seropositive. CDR3s include the opening cysteine and the closing phenylalanine or tryptophan. The D gene is left open where the match is weak. Expanded clones are given a class, and other clones once, few, many or no size at all.

J: TRBJ2-3
D: .
V: TRBV29-1
size: .
DNA: TGCAGCGTTCCCTTCGGGGATACGCAGTATTTT
CDR3: CSVPFGDTQYF

J: TRBJ1-6
D: TRBD1
V: TRBV10-2
size: .
DNA: TGCGCCAGCAGTCGACAGGGGTATAATTCACCCCCCCACTTT
CDR3: CASSRQGYNSPPHF

J: TRBJ1-2
D: .
V: TRBV5-1
size: .
DNA: TGCGCCAGCAGCTCGGACAGCTATGGCTACACCTTC
CDR3: CASSSDSYGYTF

J: TRBJ2-4
D: .
V: TRBV28
size: .
DNA: TGTGCCAGCAGTTTACCTACCTTAGCCAAAAACATTCAGTACTTC
CDR3: CASSLPTLAKNIQYF

J: TRBJ2-5
D: .
V: TRBV7-6
size: .
DNA: TGTGCCAGCAGCCCCCTGGGGGCCTGGGGCAAGGAGACCCAGTACTTC
CDR3: CASSPLGAWGKETQYF

J: TRBJ2-4
D: .
V: TRBV6-1
size: .
DNA: TGTGCCAGCAGGAGGAGCGGATCTCCAAACATTCAGTACTTC
CDR3: CASRRSGSPNIQYF

J: TRBJ1-6
D: .
V: TRBV7-2
size: few
DNA: TGTGCCAGCAGCGACAGTAGCTCCTATAATTCACCCCTCCACTTT
CDR3: CASSDSSSYNSPLHF

J: TRBJ2-5
D: TRBD2
V: TRBV19
size: .
DNA: TGTGCCACCCTCAGTCTGGGAGCGGGACAAGAGACCCAGTACTTC
CDR3: CATLSLGAGQETQYF

J: TRBJ2-2
D: TRBD2
V: TRBV4-1
size: .
DNA: TGCGCCAGCAGCCAAGATGAAGCGGGGGGGAACACCGGGGAGCTGTTTTTT
CDR3: CASSQDEAGGNTGELFF

J: TRBJ1-2
D: TRBD1
V: TRBV28
size: .
DNA: TGTGCCAGCAGCGATGAACAGGGGGCCGGGGTCTATGGCTACACCTTC
CDR3: CASSDEQGAGVYGYTF

J: TRBJ2-7
D: .
V: TRBV4-2
size: .
DNA: TGTGCCAGCAGCCAAGATCGACTTTCCTACGAGCAGTACTTC
CDR3: CASSQDRLSYEQYF

J: TRBJ2-1
D: TRBD2
V: TRBV18
size: .
DNA: TGTGCCAGCTCACCTTACCTTCTGACTAGCGGCTCCTACAATGAGCAGTTCTTC
CDR3: CASSPYLLTSGSYNEQFF

J: TRBJ1-4
D: TRBD1
V: TRBV18
size: .
DNA: TGTGCCAGCTCTCCTCAGGGGGCGCACGGTTTGTTGGAAAAACTGTTTTTT
CDR3: CASSPQGAHGLLEKLFF

J: TRBJ2-7
D: .
V: TRBV2
size: .
DNA: TGTGCCAGCAAGGGAGATGGACCCTACGAGCAGTACTTC
CDR3: CASKGDGPYEQYF

J: TRBJ1-2
D: .
V: TRBV28
size: .
DNA: TGTGCCGCTTCTTGGGGCGGAGGGAGCAGCTATGGCTACACCTTC
CDR3: CAASWGGGSSYGYTF

J: TRBJ2-7
D: .
V: TRBV28
size: .
DNA: TGTGCCAGCAGTTTATACCCGAGGGAAAACTACGAGCAGTACTTC
CDR3: CASSLYPRENYEQYF

J: TRBJ1-4
D: TRBD1
V: TRBV2
size: .
DNA: TGTGCCAGCCGGACAGGGTCTAATGAAAAACTGTTTTTT
CDR3: CASRTGSNEKLFF

J: TRBJ1-1
D: .
V: TRBV27
size: once
DNA: TGTGCCAGCAGTCTGGGGGGGGTGAACACTGAAGCTTTCTTT
CDR3: CASSLGGVNTEAFF

J: TRBJ1-5
D: .
V: TRBV4-2
size: few
DNA: TGTGCCAGCAGCCAAGACCCGGACAAGGGGGGCAATCAGCCCCAGCATTTT
CDR3: CASSQDPDKGGNQPQHF

J: TRBJ1-5
D: .
V: TRBV28
size: .
DNA: TGTGCCTCAGGACAGTATAGCAATCAGCCCCAGCATTTT
CDR3: CASGQYSNQPQHF

J: TRBJ1-1
D: TRBD1
V: TRBV11-2
size: .
DNA: TGTGCCAGCAGCCCAAACCGGGACAGGTTGAACACTGAAGCTTTCTTT
CDR3: CASSPNRDRLNTEAFF

J: TRBJ1-5
D: TRBD1
V: TRBV7-9
size: .
DNA: TGTGCCAGCAGCCAAGATGGACAGGGCCTCTATCAGCCCCAGCATTTT
CDR3: CASSQDGQGLYQPQHF